A selection of T cell receptor beta chains follows, all from one sample in a study of neurological immune-mediated disorders. Each CDR3 protein gets one entry after TCRdb re-called the 5' RACE reads with MiXCR. The sample records roughly 100,000 distinct CDR3 sequences, 11% being singletons. Sequencing used PBMCs. Every receptor here comes from a female donor with HTLV-1-associated myelopathy (HAM/TSP). CDR3s leave out the opening cysteine and the closing phenylalanine or tryptophan.

>TRBV5-1|TRBJ1-6
ASSTTRGDSPLH
>TRBV5-1|TRBJ2-1
ASSLEGERYNEQF
>TRBV4-1|TRBJ1-3
ASSQEGQLSGNTIY
>TRBV5-5|TRBJ2-7
ASRLPGQGDYEQY
>TRBV29-1|TRBJ2-1
SVGGTQGFSYNEQF
>TRBV5-1|TRBJ2-5
ASSSGLSATQY
>TRBV25-1|TRBJ2-4
ASSAPGTANIQY
>TRBV6-6|TRBJ2-5
ASSPDKFQETQY
>TRBV7-9|TRBJ2-7
ASSSRGEQY
>TRBV5-1|TRBJ1-5
ASSVTGDQPQH
>TRBV12-3/TRBV12-4|TRBJ2-7
ASSPSGGRSYEQY
>TRBV5-1|TRBJ1-4
ASSLQGFEQLF
>TRBV5-1|TRBJ1-6
ASSPDSNSPLH
>TRBV28|TRBJ1-3
ASSSPGPNSGNTIY
>TRBV7-9|TRBJ2-3
ASSLGWDGASTDTQY
>TRBV6-2/TRBV6-3|TRBJ2-3
ASRWTSGGAIGDTQY